The 21 T cell receptor beta chains listed next were all sequenced from one sample in a study of memory CD4+ T cells and cytomegalovirus serostatus. The data were produced by immunoSEQ multiplex PCR, yet TCRdb's version contains in-frame clones alone and is incomplete. The top ten clones hold about 4.3% of a sample with about 67,000 clones, about 75% of them seen once. Single viable CD3+CD4+CD8-CD45RO+ cells were sorted as the memory CD4+ T cells. The source material was memory CD4+ T cells from blood. The receptors come from an adult in good health and CMV-seropositive.

The V and J genes are TRBV6-1 and TRBJ1-2; a weak D match, TRBD1 (6 bases). CDR1 is MNHNS, CDR2 SASEGT, per germline. CDR3 size: 15 residues. Trimming cost V 2 bases and J 8 bases, with 18 bases left between them. The DNA for the CDR3 is TGTGCCAGCAGTGAAAGGAAGGGGGGACCCGGAGGCTACACCTTC. Encoded protein: CASSERKGGPGGYTF.

This clone was counted only a few times. This sequence joins TRBV28 and TRBJ2-7; TRBD2 matches 8 bases. CDR1 and CDR2 (germline): MDHEN, SYDVKM. CDR3 size: 16 residues. Trimming at V came to 3 bases and at J to 6 bases, leaving 13 bases not matched to a gene. The CDR3 nucleotides read TGTGCCAGCAGTTTGCGATACGGGAGGGCCGGTGGCGAGCAGTACTTC. This encodes CASSLRYGRAGGEQYF.

This chain uses TRBV5-4 with TRBJ2-5; TRBD2 might be the D (6 bases). The CDR3 covers 14 residues. CDR1 is SGHNT and CDR2 is YYREEE in the germline V gene (reference sequence). The V and J ends lost 4 bases and 2 bases respectively, with 12 bases between them. Here the CDR3 reads CASSPRDLQETQYF. The CDR3 nucleotides are TGTGCCAGCAGCCCACGGGACTTACAAGAGACCCAGTACTTC. Full variable domain (outside the CDR3, taken from reference TRBV5-4 and TRBJ2-5): ETGVTQSPTHLIKTRGQQVTLRCSSQSGHNTVSWYQQALGQGPQFIFQYYREEENGRGNFPPRFSGLQFPNYSSELNVNALELDDSALYLCASSPRDLQETQYFGPGTRLLVL.

This clone is classed as medium-sized. This rearrangement joins TRBV18 to TRBJ1-1, with D hard to call. In germline, CDR1 is KGHSH, CDR2 LQKENI. Trimming stripped 0 bases from V and 0 bases from J, with 2 bases between. The CDR3 spans 13 residues. For the CDR3, the DNA is TGTGCCAGCTCACCACCTGTGAACACTGAAGCTTTCTTT. It encodes CASSPPVNTEAFF.

The chain couples TRBV6-1 to TRBJ2-7; TRBD1 or TRBD2 may be the D gene (5 bases each). With 2 bases removed from V and 4 bases from J, the gap between germline ends came to 12 bases. This CDR3 is built from 14 residues. Germline V CDR1 and CDR2: MNHNS, SASEGT. The chain's CDR3 is CASSEPRGSYEQYF. The CDR3, as DNA: TGTGCCAGCAGTGAACCGAGGGGAAGTTACGAGCAGTACTTC.

A remark on this clone: Other DNA sequences of this sample code for an identical CDR3. The chain joins TRBV27 to TRBJ1-1; D perhaps matches TRBD1 (6 bases). The CDR3 runs to 14 residues. CDR1 MNHEY and CDR2 SMNVEV come from the germline V gene (reference sequence). Trimming removed 6 bases at V and 0 bases at J, with 11 bases between. CDR3 in DNA: TGTGCCAGCAGACTAGACAGGCTGAACACTGAAGCTTTCTTT. Amino acids: CASRLDRLNTEAFF.

Written as DNA, the CDR3 is TGTGCCAGTAGTATTCTTACCGGGGGAGAACTCACCTTC. This translates into CASSILTGGELTF. The chain employs TRBV19 and TRBJ1-2, with D possibly being TRBD1 (5 bases). From germline, CDR1 is LNHDA and CDR2 SQIVND (reference sequence). Trimming shortened V by 3 bases and J by 13 bases, and 18 bases separated the two germline ends. There are 13 residues in the CDR3.

The rearrangement uses TRBV7-2 and TRBJ2-5; D is undetermined. V was shortened by 3 bases and J by 3 bases, with 11 bases between the two germline ends. The CDR3 contains 14 residues. Germline CDR1 reads SGHTA; CDR2 reads FQGNSA. This chain's CDR3 is CASSFLGGKETQYF. The CDR3 nucleotides read TGTGCCAGCAGCTTCCTTGGTGGCAAAGAGACCCAGTACTTC. Full variable domain (rest looked up from reference TRBV7-2 and TRBJ2-5): GAGVSQSPSNKVTEKGKDVELRCDPISGHTALYWYRQSLGQGLEFLIYFQGNSAPDKSGLPSDRFSAERTGGSVSTLTIQRTQQEDSAVYLCASSFLGGKETQYFGPGTRLLVL.

The rearrangement uses TRBV2 and TRBJ1-1; D may be TRBD1 (6 bases). The CDR3 sequence is 13 residues long. CDR1 is SNHLY, CDR2 FYNNEI, per germline. Between the trimmed V and J ends, which lost 6 bases and 8 bases, there was a span of 16 bases. The CDR3 here is CASRPPGGREAFF. CDR3 in DNA: TGTGCCAGCAGGCCTCCCGGGGGCCGGGAAGCTTTCTTT.

CDR3 DNA sequence: TGTGCCAGCATCGGGGGAGGTATGAACACTGAAGCTTTCTTT. Protein: CASIGGGMNTEAFF. V is TRBV28 and J is TRBJ1-1, with D possibly being TRBD1 (5 bases). The CDR3 loop spans 14 amino acids. V was shortened by 7 bases and J by 0 bases, with 12 bases between the two germline ends. Germline V lookup: CDR1 MDHEN, CDR2 SYDVKM.

The chain is built from TRBV7-3 and TRBJ2-5; 9 bases match TRBD2. V gave up 6 bases and J gave up 0 bases; unmatched junction bases: 11. This CDR3 is 17 amino acids long. CDR1 is SGHTA and CDR2 is FQGTGA in the germline V gene. The CDR3 DNA reads as TGTGCCAGCAGTAGTCGCCTAGCGGGGATGTACCAAGAGACCCAGTACTTC. Its translation is CASSSRLAGMYQETQYF.

This clone appeared a few times. V and J are TRBV27 and TRBJ1-4, with D maybe TRBD1 (5 bases). The CDR3 spans 16 residues. Germline V gives CDR1 MNHEY, CDR2 SMNVEV (reference sequence). Deletions cut 6 bases from V and 5 bases from J, with 19 bases between. CDR3 DNA: TGTGCCAGCAGGCACACCCCCCTAAACAGGAATGAAAAACTGTTTTTT. This translates into CASRHTPLNRNEKLFF.

This chain connects TRBV2 to TRBJ1-1; TRBD1 might be the D (5 bases). Germline lookup yields CDR1 SNHLY and CDR2 FYNNEI. V was trimmed by 7 bases and J by 0 bases, leaving 24 bases between them. There are 18 residues in the CDR3. The CDR3 sequence: CASIPEGRNEGMNTEAFF. The CDR3 nucleotides are TGTGCCAGCATCCCTGAAGGGCGCAACGAGGGGATGAACACTGAAGCTTTCTTT.

The chain combines TRBV2 with TRBJ1-3, with a weak D call TRBD1 (5 bases). From germline, CDR1 is SNHLY and CDR2 FYNNEI. Trimming cost V 3 bases and J 4 bases, with 19 bases left between them. The CDR3 contains 17 residues. CDR3 nucleotide sequence: TGTGCCAGCAGTGAGGAAGGGGCGGACTCCGCGGGAAACACCATATATTTT. Residues: CASSEEGADSAGNTIYF.

This chain joins TRBV7-2 and TRBJ2-7; D gene uncertain. This CDR3 has 14 amino acids. CDR1 and CDR2 (germline): SGHTA, FQGNSA. The V end lost 1 base, the J end lost 0 bases, and 7 bases lay between the germline ends. DNA of the CDR3: TGTGCCAGCAGCTTAGGGCCGATCTCCTACGAGCAGTACTTC. It codes for CASSLGPISYEQYF.

This chain links TRBV6-5 with TRBJ2-1; 8 nucleotides line up with TRBD1. CDR1 is MNHEY, CDR2 SVGAGI, per germline. The CDR3 is 14 amino acids. Trimming at V came to 6 bases and at J to 7 bases, leaving 8 bases not matched to a gene. The CDR3 nucleotides are TGTGCCAGCAGCACCCGACAGGGGCGGAATGAGCAGTTCTTC. The encoded protein is CASSTRQGRNEQFF.

The chain has TRBV28 and TRBJ1-1, with no clear D. V was clipped by 7 bases and J by 5 bases, with 11 bases between them. Germline CDR1 and CDR2: MDHEN and SYDVKM. The CDR3 length is 12 residues. The CDR3 sequence: CASTSGRTEAFF. Here the CDR3 DNA reads TGTGCCAGCACTTCCGGGAGGACTGAAGCTTTCTTT.

The chain combines TRBV28 with TRBJ1-4; weak D call: TRBD1 (5 bases). V lost 5 bases to trimming and J lost 1 base, with 8 bases between them. The germline gives CDR1 MDHEN, CDR2 SYDVKM. This CDR3 contains 14 residues. The CDR3 here is CASSPQGTNEKLFF. CDR3 nucleotides: TGTGCCAGCAGTCCCCAGGGAACTAATGAAAAACTGTTTTTT.

This clone appeared a few times. This chain connects TRBV2 to TRBJ2-2, with TRBD2 matching 11 bases. Germline V gene sequence: CDR1 SNHLY, CDR2 FYNNEI. The CDR3 is made up of 15 amino acids. With 7 bases clipped from V and 7 bases from J, the junction kept 8 bases outside the gene matches. In DNA form, the CDR3 reads TGTGCCAGCACTCCTCTAGCGGGGGGCGGCGGGGAGCTGTTTTTT. This gives the protein CASTPLAGGGGELFF.

V and J are TRBV5-5 and TRBJ2-7; 7 nucleotides line up with TRBD2. Unmatched junction bases numbered 7, after V lost 6 bases and J lost 1 base. This CDR3 has 14 amino acids. CDR1 and CDR2 from the germline V gene are SGHKS and YYEKEE (reference sequence). CDR3 nucleotides: TGTGCCAGCACGATTCCGGGGGGATCCTACGAGCAGTACTTC. This gives the protein CASTIPGGSYEQYF. Combining the CDR3 with reference TRBV5-5 and TRBJ2-7 gives the whole variable domain DAGVTQSPTHLIKTRGQQVTLRCSPISGHKSVSWYQQVLGQGPQFIFQYYEKEERGRGNFPDRFSARQFPNYSSELNVNALLLGDSALYLCASTIPGGSYEQYFGPGTRLTVT.

The rearrangement joins TRBV10-3 to TRBJ2-5; 8 nucleotides align to TRBD2. Germline V CDR1 and CDR2: ENHRY, SYGVKD. CDR3 length: 14 amino acids. V dropped 3 bases and J dropped 2; count of bases not matched to a gene: 2. The DNA of the CDR3 is TGTGCCATCAGTGATGGCGGGAGGCAAGAGACCCAGTACTTC. Translating it yields CAISDGGRQETQYF.